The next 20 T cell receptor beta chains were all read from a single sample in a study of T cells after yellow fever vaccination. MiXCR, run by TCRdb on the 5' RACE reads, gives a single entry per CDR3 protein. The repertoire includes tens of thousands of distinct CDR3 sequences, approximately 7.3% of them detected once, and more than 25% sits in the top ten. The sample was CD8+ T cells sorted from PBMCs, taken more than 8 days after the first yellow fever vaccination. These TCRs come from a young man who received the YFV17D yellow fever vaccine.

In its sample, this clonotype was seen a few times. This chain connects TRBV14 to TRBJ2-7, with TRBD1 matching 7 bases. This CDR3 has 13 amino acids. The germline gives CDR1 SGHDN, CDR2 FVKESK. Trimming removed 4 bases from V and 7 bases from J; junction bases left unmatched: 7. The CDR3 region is CASSLTGLREQYF. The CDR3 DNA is TGTGCCAGCAGCCTGACAGGGTTGAGGGAGCAGTACTTC.

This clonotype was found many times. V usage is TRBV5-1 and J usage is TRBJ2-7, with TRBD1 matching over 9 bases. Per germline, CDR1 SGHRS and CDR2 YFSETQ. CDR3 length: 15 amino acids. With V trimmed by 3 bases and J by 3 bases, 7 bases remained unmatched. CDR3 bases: TGCGCCAGCAGCTCACCCGGGACAGGGATCTACGAGCAGTACTTC. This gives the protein CASSSPGTGIYEQYF.

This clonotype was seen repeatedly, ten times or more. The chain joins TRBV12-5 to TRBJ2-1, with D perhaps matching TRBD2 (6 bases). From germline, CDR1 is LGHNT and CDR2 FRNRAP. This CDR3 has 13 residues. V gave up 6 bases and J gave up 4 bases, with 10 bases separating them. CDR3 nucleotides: TGTGCTAGTGGAACGGGACTGTACAATGAGCAGTTCTTC. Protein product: CASGTGLYNEQFF.

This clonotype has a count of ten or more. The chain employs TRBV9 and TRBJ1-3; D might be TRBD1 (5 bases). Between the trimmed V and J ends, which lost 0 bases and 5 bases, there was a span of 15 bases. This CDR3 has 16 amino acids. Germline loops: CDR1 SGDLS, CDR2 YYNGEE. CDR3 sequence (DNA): TGTGCCAGCAGCGTAGACGCGGGACTCACCAGAAACACCATATATTTT. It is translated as CASSVDAGLTRNTIYF.

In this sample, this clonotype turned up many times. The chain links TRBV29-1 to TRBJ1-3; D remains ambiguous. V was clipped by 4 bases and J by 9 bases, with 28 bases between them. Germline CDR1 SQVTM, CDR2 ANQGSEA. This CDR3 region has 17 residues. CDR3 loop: CSVGSSALGTGRGTIYF. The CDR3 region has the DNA TGCAGCGTTGGGTCGTCAGCACTCGGAACGGGTCGGGGCACCATATATTTT. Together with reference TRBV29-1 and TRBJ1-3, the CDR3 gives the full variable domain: SAVISQKPSRDICQRGTSLTIQCQVDSQVTMMFWYRQQPGQSLTLIATANQGSEATYESGFVIDKFPISRPNLTFSTLTVSNMSPEDSSIYLCSVGSSALGTGRGTIYFGEGSWLTVV.

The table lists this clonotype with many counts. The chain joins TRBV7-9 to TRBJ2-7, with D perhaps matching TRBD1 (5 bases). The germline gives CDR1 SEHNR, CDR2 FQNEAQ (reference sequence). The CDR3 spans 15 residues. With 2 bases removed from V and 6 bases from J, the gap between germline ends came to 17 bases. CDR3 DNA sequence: TGTGCCAGCAGCTTAACCCAGGGTCACCTGAGCGAGCAGTACGTC. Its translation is CASSLTQGHLSEQYV.

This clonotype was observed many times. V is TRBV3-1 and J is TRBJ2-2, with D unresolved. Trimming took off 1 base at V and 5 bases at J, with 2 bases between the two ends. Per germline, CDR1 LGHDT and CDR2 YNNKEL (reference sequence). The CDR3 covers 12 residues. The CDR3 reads CASSQVTGELFF. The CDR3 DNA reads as TGTGCCAGCAGCCAAGTGACCGGGGAGCTGTTTTTT.

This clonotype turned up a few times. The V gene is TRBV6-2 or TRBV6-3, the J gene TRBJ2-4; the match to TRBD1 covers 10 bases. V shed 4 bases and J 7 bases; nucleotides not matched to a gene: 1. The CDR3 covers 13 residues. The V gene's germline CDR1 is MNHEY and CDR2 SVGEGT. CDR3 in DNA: TGTGCCAGCAGTTCGGACAGGGGGAACATTCAGTACTTC. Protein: CASSSDRGNIQYF.

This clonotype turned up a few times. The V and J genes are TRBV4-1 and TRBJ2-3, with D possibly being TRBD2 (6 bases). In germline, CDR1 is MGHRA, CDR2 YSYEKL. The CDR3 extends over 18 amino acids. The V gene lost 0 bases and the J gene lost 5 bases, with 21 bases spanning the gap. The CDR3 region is CASSQDPARTGVKDTQYF. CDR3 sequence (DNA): TGCGCCAGCAGCCAAGATCCGGCCCGAACGGGGGTAAAAGATACGCAGTATTTT.

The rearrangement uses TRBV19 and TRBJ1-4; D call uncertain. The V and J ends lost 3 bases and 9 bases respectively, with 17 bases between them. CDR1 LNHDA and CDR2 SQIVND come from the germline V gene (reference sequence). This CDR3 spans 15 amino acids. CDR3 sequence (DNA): TGTGCCAGTAGTATTTTATTCGGACGCGATCAAAAACTGTTTTTT. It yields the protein CASSILFGRDQKLFF. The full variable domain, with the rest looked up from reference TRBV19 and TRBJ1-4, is DGGITQSPKYLFRKEGQNVTLSCEQNLNHDAMYWYRQDPGQGLRLIYYSQIVNDFQKGDIAEGYSVSREKKESFPLTVTSAQKNPTAFYLCASSILFGRDQKLFFGSGTQLSVL.

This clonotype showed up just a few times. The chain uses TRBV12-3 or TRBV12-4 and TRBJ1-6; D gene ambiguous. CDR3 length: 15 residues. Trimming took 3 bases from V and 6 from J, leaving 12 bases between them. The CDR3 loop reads CASSFVGHGNSPLHF. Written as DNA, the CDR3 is TGTGCCAGCAGTTTTGTAGGCCATGGTAATTCACCCCTCCACTTT.

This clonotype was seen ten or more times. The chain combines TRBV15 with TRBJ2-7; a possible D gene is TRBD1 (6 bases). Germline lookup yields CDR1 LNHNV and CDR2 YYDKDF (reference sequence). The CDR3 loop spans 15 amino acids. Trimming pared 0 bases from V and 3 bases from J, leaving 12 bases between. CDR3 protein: CATSREWGPDYEQYF. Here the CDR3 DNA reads TGTGCCACCAGCAGAGAGTGGGGGCCAGACTACGAGCAGTACTTC.

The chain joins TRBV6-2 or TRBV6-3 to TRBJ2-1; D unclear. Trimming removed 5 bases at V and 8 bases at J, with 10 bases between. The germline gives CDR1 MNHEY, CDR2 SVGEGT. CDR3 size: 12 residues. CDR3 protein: CASSISSYEQFF. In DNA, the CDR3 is TGTGCCAGCAGTATCTCTAGTTATGAGCAGTTCTTC.

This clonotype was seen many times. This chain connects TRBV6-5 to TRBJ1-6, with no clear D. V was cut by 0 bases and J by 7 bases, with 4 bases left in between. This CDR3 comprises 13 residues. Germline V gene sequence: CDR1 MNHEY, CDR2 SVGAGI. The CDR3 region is CASSYSANSPLHF. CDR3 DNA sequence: TGTGCCAGCAGTTACTCGGCGAATTCACCCCTCCACTTT.

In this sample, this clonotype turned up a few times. DNA for the CDR3: TGTGCCAGCAGCCTGGGGACAGGTACCCACTACAATGAGCAGTTCTTC. This translates into CASSLGTGTHYNEQFF. This chain links TRBV6-5 with TRBJ2-1, with 8 bases aligning to TRBD1. Germline CDR1 is MNHEY and CDR2 is SVGAGI. The CDR3 has 16 amino acids. The V gene end was trimmed by 6 bases and the J gene end by 3 bases; junction bases not matched to a gene: 10.

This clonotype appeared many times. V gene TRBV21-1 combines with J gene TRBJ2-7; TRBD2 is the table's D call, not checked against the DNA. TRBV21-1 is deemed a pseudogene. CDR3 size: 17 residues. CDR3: CASSKRPGAGRNYEQYV. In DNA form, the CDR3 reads TGTGCCAGCAGCAAGAGGCCGGGAGCGGGACGGAACTACGAGCAGTACGTC.

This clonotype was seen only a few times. The CDR3 sequence is CASSPTPLIAGQETQYF. The CDR3 region has the DNA TGTGCCAGCAGCCCCACCCCGCTGATAGCGGGCCAAGAGACCCAGTACTTC. The chain has TRBV7-2 and TRBJ2-5; 7 bases agree with TRBD2. The CDR3 consists of 17 residues. Germline CDR1 reads SGHTA; CDR2 reads FQGNSA. The ends lost 5 bases at V and 1 base at J; junction bases unmatched: 13. Full variable domain (missing parts from reference TRBV7-2 and TRBJ2-5): GAGVSQSPSNKVTEKGKDVELRCDPISGHTALYWYRQSLGQGLEFLIYFQGNSAPDKSGLPSDRFSAERTGGSVSTLTIQRTQQEDSAVYLCASSPTPLIAGQETQYFGPGTRLLVL.

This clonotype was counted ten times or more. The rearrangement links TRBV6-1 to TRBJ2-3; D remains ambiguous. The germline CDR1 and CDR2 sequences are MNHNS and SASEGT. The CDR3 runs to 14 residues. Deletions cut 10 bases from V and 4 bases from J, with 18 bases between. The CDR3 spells CATGVSAKPDTQYF. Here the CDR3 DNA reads TGTGCCACCGGAGTCAGTGCGAAACCAGATACGCAGTATTTT.

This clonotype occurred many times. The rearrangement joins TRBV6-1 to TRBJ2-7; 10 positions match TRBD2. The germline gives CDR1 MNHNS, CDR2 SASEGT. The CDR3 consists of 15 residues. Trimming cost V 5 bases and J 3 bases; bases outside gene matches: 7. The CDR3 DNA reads TGTGCCAGCAGTCCCTCTAGCGGGGGTAACTACGAGCAGTACGTC. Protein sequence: CASSPSSGGNYEQYV.

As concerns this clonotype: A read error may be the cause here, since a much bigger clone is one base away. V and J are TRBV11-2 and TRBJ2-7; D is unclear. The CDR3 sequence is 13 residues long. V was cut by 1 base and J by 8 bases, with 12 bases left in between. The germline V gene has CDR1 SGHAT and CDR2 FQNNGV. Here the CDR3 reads CASSLVVGYKQYF. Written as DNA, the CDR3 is TGTGCCAGCAGCTTAGTCGTCGGATACAAGCAGTACTTC.